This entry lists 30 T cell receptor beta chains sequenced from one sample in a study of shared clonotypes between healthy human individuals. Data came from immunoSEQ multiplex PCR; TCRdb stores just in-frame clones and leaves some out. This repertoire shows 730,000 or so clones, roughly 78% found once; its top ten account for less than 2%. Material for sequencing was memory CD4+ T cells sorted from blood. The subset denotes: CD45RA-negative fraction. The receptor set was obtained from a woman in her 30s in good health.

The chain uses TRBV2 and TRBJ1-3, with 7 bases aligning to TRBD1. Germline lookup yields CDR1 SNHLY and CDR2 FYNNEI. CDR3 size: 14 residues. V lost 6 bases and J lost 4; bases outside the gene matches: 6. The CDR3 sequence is CASSGTDYGNTIYF. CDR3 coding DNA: TGTGCCAGCAGCGGGACAGACTACGGAAACACCATATATTTT.

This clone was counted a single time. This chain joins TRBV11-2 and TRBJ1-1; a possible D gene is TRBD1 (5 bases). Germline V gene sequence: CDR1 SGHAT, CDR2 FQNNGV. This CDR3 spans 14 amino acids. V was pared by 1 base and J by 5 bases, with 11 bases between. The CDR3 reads CASSLAGGGTEAFF. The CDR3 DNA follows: TGTGCCAGCAGCTTAGCGGGGGGAGGGACTGAAGCTTTCTTT.

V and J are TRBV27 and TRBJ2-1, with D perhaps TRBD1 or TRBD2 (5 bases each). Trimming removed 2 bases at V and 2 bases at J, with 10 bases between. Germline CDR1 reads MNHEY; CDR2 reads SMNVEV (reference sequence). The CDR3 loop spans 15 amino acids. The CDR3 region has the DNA TGTGCCAGCAGTTTAGGGCAGGGACCCTACAATGAGCAGTTCTTC. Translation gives CASSLGQGPYNEQFF.

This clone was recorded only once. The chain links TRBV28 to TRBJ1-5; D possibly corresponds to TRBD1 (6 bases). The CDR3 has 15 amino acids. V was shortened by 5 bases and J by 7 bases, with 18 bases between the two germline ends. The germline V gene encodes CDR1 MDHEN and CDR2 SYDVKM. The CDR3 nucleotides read TGTGCCAGCAGTGTCACAGGGATTCGGGACCAGCCCCAGCATTTT. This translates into CASSVTGIRDQPQHF.

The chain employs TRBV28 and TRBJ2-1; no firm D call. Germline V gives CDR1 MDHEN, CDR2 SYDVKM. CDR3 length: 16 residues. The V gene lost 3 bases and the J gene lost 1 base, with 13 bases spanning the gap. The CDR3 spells CASSLASGGSYNEQFF. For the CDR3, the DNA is TGTGCCAGCAGTTTGGCGTCGGGTGGTTCCTACAATGAGCAGTTCTTC.

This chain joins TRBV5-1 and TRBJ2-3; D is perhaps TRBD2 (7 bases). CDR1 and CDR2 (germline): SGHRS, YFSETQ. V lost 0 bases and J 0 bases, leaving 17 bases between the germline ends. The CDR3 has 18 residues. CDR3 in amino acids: CASSLGWGLADSTDTQYF. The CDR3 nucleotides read TGCGCCAGCAGCTTGGGATGGGGGCTAGCGGATAGCACAGATACGCAGTATTTT.

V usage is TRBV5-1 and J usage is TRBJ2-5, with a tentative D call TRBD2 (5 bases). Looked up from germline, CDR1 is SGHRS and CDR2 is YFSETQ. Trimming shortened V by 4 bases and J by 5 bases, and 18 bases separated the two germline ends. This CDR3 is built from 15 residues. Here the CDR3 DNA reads TGCGCCAGCAGCCGGGTGGACGGGGTTGGGGAGACCCAGTACTTC. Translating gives CASSRVDGVGETQYF.

The CDR3 nucleotides are TGTGCCAGCAGGCGGACGCGGGACTCCTACGAGCAGTACTTC. Its translation: CASRRTRDSYEQYF. The chain has TRBV28 and TRBJ2-7; D possibly corresponds to TRBD2 (6 bases). The CDR3 runs to 14 residues. V shed 6 bases and J shed 0 bases, with 12 bases lying between them. Germline CDR1 is MDHEN and CDR2 is SYDVKM.

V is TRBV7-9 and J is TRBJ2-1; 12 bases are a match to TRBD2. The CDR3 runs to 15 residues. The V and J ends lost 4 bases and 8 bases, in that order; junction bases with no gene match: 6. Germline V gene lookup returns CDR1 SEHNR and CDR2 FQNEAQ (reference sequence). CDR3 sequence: CASSSWTSGKHEQFF. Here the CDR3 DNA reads TGTGCCAGCAGCTCCTGGACTAGCGGGAAGCATGAGCAGTTCTTC.

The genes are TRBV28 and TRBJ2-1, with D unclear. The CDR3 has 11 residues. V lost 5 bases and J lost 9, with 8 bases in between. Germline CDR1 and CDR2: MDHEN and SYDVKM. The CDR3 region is CASSRIREQFF. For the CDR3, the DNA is TGTGCCAGCAGTCGGATCCGTGAGCAGTTCTTC. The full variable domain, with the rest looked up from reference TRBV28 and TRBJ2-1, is DVKVTQSSRYLVKRTGEKVFLECVQDMDHENMFWYRQDPGLGLRLIYFSYDVKMKEKGDIPEGYSVSREKKERFSLILESASTNQTSMYLCASSRIREQFFGPGTRLTVL.

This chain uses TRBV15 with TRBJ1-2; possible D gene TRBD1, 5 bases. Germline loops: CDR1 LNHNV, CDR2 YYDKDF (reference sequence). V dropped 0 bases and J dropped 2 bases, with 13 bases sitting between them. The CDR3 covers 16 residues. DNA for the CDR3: TGTGCCACCAGCAGAGATTATGGGGCCTTGAACTATGGCTACACCTTC. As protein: CATSRDYGALNYGYTF.

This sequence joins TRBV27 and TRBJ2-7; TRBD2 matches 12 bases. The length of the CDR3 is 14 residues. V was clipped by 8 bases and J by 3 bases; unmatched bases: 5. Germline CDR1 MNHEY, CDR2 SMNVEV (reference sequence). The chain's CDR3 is CASYTSGRNYEQYF. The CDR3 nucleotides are TGTGCCAGCTATACTAGCGGGAGGAACTACGAGCAGTACTTC.

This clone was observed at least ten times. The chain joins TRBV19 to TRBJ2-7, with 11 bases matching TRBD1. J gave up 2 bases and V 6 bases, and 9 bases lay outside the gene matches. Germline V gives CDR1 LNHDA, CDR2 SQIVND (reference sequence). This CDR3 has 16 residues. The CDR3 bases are TGTGCCAGTAGAATCAATTGGGACAGGGGGACCTACGAGCAGTACTTC. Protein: CASRINWDRGTYEQYF. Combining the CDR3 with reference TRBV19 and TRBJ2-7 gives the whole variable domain DGGITQSPKYLFRKEGQNVTLSCEQNLNHDAMYWYRQDPGQGLRLIYYSQIVNDFQKGDIAEGYSVSREKKESFPLTVTSAQKNPTAFYLCASRINWDRGTYEQYFGPGTRLTVT.

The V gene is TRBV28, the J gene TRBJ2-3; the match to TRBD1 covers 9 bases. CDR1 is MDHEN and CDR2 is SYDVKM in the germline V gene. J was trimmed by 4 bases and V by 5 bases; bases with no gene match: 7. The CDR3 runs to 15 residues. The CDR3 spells CASSTAGTGPDTQYF. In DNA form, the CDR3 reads TGTGCCAGCAGTACCGCCGGGACAGGGCCAGATACGCAGTATTTT.

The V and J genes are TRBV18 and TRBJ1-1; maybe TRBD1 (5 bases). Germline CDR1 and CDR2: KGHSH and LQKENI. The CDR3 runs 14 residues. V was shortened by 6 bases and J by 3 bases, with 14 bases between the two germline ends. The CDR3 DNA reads TGTGCCAGCTCTCCTAACGGGGGGGACACTGAAGCTTTCTTT. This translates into CASSPNGGDTEAFF.

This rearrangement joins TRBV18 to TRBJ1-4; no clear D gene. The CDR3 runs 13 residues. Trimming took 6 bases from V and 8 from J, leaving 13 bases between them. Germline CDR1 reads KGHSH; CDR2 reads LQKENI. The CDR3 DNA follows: TGTGCCAGCTCCCCAAGCCTAGCCGAAAAACTGTTTTTT. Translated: CASSPSLAEKLFF.

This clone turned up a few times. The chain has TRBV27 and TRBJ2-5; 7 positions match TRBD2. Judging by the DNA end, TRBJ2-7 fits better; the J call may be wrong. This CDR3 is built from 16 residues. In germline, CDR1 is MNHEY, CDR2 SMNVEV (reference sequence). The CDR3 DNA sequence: TGTGCCAGCAGTCAACTCAGCACGGGAGGCTCCTACGAGCAGTACTTC. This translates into CASSQLSTGGSYEQYF.

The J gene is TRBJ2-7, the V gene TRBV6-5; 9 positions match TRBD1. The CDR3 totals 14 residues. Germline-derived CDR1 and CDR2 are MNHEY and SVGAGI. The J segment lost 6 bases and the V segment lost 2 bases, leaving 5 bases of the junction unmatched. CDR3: CASSYLGTGREQYF. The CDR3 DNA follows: TGTGCCAGCAGTTACCTGGGGACAGGGCGCGAGCAGTACTTC.

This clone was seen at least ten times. The CDR3 bases are TGCGCCAGCAGTCCAACAGGGAGCTCCTACAATGAGCAGTTCTTC. Translated: CASSPTGSSYNEQFF. V usage is TRBV5-1 and J usage is TRBJ2-1, with a tentative D call TRBD1 (6 bases). From germline, CDR1 is SGHRS and CDR2 YFSETQ. Trimming left V 5 bases short and J 0 bases short, with 12 bases between. The CDR3 has 15 amino acids.

The DNA of the CDR3 is TGTGCCAGCTCAGACAGTTGGGGAACTAACACTGAAGCTTTCTTT. Translating it yields CASSDSWGTNTEAFF. The chain is built from TRBV28 and TRBJ1-1, with D possibly TRBD1 on 5 matching bases. The germline CDR1 and CDR2 sequences are MDHEN and SYDVKM. The CDR3 totals 15 residues. The germline V and J ends were trimmed by 8 bases and 2 bases, with 18 bases remaining between them.

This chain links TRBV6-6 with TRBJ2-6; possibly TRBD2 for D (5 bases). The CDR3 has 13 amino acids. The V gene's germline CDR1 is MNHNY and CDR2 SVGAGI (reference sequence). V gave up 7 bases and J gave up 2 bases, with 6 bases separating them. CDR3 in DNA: TGTGCCAGCACGGAGGCTGGGGCCAACGTCCTGACTTTC. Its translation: CASTEAGANVLTF.

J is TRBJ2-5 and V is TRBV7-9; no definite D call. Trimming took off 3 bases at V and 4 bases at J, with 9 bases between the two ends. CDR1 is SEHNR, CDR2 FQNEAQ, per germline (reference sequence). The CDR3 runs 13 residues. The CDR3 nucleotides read TGTGCCAGCAGCTTTGAGGTGGGAGAGACCCAGTACTTC. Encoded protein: CASSFEVGETQYF.

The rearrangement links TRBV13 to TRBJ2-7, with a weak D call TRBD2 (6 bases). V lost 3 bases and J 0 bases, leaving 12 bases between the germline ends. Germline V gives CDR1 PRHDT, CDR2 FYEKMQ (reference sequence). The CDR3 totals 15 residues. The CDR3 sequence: CASSFGSTYSYEQYF. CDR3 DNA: TGTGCCAGCAGCTTCGGGAGCACGTACTCCTACGAGCAGTACTTC.

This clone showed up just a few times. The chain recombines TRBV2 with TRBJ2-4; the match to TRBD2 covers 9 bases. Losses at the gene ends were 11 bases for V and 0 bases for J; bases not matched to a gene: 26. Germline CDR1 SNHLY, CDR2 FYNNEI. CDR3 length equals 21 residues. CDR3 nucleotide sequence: TGTGCCGGGGCGGGAGTCACTCATCGGTTAGCGGGAGTTCTAGCCAAAAACATTCAGTACTTC. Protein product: CAGAGVTHRLAGVLAKNIQYF.

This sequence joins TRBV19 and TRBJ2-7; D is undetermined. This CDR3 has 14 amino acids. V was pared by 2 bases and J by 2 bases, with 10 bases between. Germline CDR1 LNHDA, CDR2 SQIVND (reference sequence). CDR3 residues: CASSINAEAYEQYF. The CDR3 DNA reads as TGTGCCAGTAGTATAAACGCAGAGGCCTACGAGCAGTACTTC.

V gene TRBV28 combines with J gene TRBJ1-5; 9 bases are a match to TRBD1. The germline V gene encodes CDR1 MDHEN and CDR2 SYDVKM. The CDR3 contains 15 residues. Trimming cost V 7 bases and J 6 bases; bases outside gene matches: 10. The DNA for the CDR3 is TGTGCCAGCAAACTCCTCCGGGACAGGGTTCAGCCCCAGCATTTT. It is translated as CASKLLRDRVQPQHF.

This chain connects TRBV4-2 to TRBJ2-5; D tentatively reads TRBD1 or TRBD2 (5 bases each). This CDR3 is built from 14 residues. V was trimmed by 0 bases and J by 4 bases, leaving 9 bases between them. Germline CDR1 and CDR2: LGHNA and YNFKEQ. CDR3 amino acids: CASSQDEGLETQYF. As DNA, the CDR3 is TGTGCCAGCAGCCAAGATGAGGGGCTAGAGACCCAGTACTTC.

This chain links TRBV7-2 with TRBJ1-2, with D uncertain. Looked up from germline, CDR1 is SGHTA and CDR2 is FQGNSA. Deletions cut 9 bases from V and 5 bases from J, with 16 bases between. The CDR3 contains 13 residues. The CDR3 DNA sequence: TGTGCCAGGCCCGGGCCGAGCGGGTATGGCTACACCTTC. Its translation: CARPGPSGYGYTF.

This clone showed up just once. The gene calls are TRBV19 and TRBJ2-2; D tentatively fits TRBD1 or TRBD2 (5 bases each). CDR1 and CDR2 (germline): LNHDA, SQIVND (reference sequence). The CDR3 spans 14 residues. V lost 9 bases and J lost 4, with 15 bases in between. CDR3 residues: CASSGPGATGELFF. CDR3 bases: TGTGCCAGCTCGGGGCCAGGAGCCACCGGGGAGCTGTTTTTT.

CDR3 DNA sequence: TGTGCCAGCAGGTCCCCCCGGGTCCGTGGGACCCAGTACTTC. Its translation: CASRSPRVRGTQYF. The V gene is TRBV28, the J gene TRBJ2-5, with D hard to call. V was trimmed by 6 bases and J by 7 bases, leaving 18 bases between them. Germline assignment: CDR1 MDHEN and CDR2 SYDVKM. The CDR3 contains 14 residues.